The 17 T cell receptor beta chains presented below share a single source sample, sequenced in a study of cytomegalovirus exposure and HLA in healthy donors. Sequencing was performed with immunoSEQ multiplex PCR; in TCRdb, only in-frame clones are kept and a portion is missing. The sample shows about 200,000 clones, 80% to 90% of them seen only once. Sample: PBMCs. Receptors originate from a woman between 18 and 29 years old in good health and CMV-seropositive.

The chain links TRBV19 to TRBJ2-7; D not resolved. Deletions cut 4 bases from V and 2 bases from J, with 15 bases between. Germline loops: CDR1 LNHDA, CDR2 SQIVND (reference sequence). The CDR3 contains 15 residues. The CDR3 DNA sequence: TGTGCCAGTAGTACCATCTTTTCGGAGACCTACGAGCAGTACTTC. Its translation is CASSTIFSETYEQYF.

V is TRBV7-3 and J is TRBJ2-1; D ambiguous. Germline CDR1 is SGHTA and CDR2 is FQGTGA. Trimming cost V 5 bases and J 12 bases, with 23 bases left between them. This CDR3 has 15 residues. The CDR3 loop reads CASSPNRNTVLRQFF. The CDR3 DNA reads TGTGCCAGCAGCCCTAATAGAAATACGGTGTTGAGGCAGTTCTTC.

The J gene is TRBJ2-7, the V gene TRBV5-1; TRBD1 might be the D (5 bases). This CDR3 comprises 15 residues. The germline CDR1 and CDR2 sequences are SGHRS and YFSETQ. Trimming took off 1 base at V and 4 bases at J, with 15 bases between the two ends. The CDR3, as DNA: TGCGCCAGCAGCTTGCTTGGACACTCTTCATACGAGCAGTACTTC. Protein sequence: CASSLLGHSSYEQYF.

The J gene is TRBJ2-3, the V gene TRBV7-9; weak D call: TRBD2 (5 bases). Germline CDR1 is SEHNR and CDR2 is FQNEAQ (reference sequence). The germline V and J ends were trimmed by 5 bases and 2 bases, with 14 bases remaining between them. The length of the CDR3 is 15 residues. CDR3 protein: CASSRGQRNTDTQYF. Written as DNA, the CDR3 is TGTGCCAGCAGCCGTGGCCAGCGGAACACAGATACGCAGTATTTT. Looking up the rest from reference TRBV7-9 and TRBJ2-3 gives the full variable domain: DTGVSQNPRHKITKRGQNVTFRCDPISEHNRLYWYRQTLGQGPEFLTYFQNEAQLEKSRLLSDRFSAERPKGSFSTLEIQRTEQGDSAMYLCASSRGQRNTDTQYFGPGTRLTVL.

CDR3 loop: CASSFIFGVVSNQPQHF. The DNA of the CDR3 is TGTGCCAGTAGTTTCATTTTCGGGGTAGTAAGCAATCAGCCCCAGCATTTT. The chain uses TRBV19 and TRBJ1-5, with D unclear. Germline V gene data show CDR1 as LNHDA and CDR2 as SQIVND (reference sequence). This CDR3 has 17 amino acids. Trimming took 5 bases from V and 1 from J, leaving 18 bases between them.

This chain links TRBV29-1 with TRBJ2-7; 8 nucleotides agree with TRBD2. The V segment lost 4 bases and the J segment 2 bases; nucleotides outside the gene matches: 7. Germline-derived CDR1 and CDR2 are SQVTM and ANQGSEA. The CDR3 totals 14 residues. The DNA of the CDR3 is TGCAGCGTTGCCCCCCTAGCGGGCGCCTACGAGCAGTACTTC. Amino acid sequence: CSVAPLAGAYEQYF.

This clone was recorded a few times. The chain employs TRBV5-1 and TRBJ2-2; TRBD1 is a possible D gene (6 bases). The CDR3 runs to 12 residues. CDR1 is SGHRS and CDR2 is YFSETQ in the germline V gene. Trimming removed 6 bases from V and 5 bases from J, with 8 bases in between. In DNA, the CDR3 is TGCGCCAGCAAGAGGGGGACCGGGGAGCTGTTTTTT. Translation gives CASKRGTGELFF.

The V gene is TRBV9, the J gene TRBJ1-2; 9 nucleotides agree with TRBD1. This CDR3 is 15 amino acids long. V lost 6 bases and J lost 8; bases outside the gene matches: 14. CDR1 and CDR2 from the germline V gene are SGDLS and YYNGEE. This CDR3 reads CASTPGTGYGIGYTF. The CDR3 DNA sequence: TGTGCCAGCACCCCCGGGACAGGGTACGGAATCGGCTACACCTTC.

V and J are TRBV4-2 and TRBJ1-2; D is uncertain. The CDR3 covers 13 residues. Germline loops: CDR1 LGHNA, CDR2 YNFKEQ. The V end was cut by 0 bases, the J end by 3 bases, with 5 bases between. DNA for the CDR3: TGTGCCAGCAGCCAAGATCGGGACTATGGCTACACCTTC. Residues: CASSQDRDYGYTF.

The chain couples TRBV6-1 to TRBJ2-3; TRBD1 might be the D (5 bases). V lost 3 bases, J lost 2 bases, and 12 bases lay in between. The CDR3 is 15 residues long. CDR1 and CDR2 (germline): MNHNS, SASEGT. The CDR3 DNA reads TGTGCCAGCAGTGAGGTCAGGGCTTACACAGATACGCAGTATTTT. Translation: CASSEVRAYTDTQYF.

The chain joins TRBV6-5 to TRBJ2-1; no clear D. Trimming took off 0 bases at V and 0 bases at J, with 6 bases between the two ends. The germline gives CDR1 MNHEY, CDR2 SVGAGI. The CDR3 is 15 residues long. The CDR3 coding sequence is TGTGCCAGCAGTTACTCGAGAGGCTCCTACAATGAGCAGTTCTTC. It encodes CASSYSRGSYNEQFF.

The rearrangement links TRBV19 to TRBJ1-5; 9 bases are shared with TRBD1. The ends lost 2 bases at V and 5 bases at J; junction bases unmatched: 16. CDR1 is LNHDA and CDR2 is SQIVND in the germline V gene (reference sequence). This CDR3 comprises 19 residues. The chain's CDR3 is CASSIKRGQGTGQDQPQHF. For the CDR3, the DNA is TGTGCCAGTAGTATAAAACGCGGACAGGGGACAGGGCAGGATCAGCCCCAGCATTTT.

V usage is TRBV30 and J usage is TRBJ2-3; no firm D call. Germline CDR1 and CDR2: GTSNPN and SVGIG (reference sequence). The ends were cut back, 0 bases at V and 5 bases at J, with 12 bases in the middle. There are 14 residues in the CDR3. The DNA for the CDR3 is TGTGCCTGGAGTGTAGTCGGAGTAGGAGATACGCAGTATTTT. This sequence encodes CAWSVVGVGDTQYF.

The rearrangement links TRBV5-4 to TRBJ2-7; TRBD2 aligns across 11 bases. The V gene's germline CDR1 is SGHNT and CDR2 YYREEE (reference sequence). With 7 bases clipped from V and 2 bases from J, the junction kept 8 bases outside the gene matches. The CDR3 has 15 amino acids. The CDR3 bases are TGTGCCAGCCAAGCTGAACTAGCGGGAGCCTACGAGCAGTACTTC. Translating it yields CASQAELAGAYEQYF.

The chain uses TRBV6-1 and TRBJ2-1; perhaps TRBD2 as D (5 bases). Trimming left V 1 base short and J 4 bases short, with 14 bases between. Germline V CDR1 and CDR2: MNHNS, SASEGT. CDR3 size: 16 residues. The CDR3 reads CASSEDKLVLYNEQFF. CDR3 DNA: TGTGCCAGCAGTGAAGATAAACTAGTGCTTTACAATGAGCAGTTCTTC.

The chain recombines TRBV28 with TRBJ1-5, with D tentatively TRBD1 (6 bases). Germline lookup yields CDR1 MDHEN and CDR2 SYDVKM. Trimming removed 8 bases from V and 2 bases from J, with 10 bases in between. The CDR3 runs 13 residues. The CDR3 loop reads CASQKGGNQPQHF. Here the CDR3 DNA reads TGTGCCAGCCAAAAGGGGGGCAATCAGCCCCAGCATTTT.

This chain's CDR3 is CATSKRTSGSVHEQFF. DNA for the CDR3: TGTGCCACCAGCAAGCGGACTAGCGGGAGTGTGCATGAGCAGTTCTTC. The chain joins TRBV15 to TRBJ2-1; 13 bases are shared with TRBD2. Trimming at V came to 4 bases and at J to 8 bases, leaving 8 bases not matched to a gene. This CDR3 is built from 16 residues. CDR1 is LNHNV, CDR2 YYDKDF, per germline (reference sequence).